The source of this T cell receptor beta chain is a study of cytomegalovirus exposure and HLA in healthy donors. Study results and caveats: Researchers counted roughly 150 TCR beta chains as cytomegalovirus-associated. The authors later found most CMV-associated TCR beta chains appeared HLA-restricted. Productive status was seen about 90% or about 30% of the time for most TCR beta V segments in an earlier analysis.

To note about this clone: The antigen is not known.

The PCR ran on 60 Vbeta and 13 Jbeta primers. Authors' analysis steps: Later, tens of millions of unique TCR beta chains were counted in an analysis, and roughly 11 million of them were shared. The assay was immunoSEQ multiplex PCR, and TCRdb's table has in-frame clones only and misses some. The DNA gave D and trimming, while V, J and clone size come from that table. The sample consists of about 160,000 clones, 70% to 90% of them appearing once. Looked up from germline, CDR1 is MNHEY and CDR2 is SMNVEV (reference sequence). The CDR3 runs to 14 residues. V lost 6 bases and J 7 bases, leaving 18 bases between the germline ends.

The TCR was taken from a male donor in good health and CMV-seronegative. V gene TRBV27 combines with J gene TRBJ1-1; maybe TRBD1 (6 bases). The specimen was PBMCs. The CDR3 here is CASRIGRGANEAFF. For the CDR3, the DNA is TGTGCCAGCAGAATTGGGAGGGGGGCGAATGAAGCTTTCTTT.